This T cell receptor beta chain was sequenced in a study of PD-1 blockade in classical Hodgkin lymphoma. Points from the study as a whole: Diminished baseline TCR diversity has been reported in newly diagnosed patients relative to healthy donors. Prior to therapy, complete responders displayed diversity much like that of newly diagnosed patients. After ASCT, patients who started nivolumab under 1 year later were excluded.

Brentuximab vedotin exposure varied among the patients, all of whom had relapsed after autologous stem cell transplantation. Best responses fell into complete response, partial response or progressive disease. This clone has a single count. Its antigen is as yet unknown. The protocol was immunoSEQ multiplex PCR, while the TCRdb copy is restricted to in-frame clones and leaves out a portion. The sample includes about 15,000 clones, roughly 66% of them seen just once. CDR1 is LNHDA and CDR2 is SQIVND in the germline V gene (reference sequence). The germline V and J ends were trimmed by 5 bases and 7 bases, with 20 bases remaining between them. The CDR3 consists of 15 residues.

The chain joins TRBV19 to TRBJ1-1; D may be TRBD1 (6 bases). This clonotype originated in a human donor with classical Hodgkin lymphoma. Material: peripheral blood mononuclear cells (PBMCs), obtained at baseline. The CDR3 is CASSASSGGRVEAFF. The CDR3 coding sequence is TGTGCCAGTAGTGCAAGCTCGGGGGGCCGCGTTGAAGCTTTCTTT.